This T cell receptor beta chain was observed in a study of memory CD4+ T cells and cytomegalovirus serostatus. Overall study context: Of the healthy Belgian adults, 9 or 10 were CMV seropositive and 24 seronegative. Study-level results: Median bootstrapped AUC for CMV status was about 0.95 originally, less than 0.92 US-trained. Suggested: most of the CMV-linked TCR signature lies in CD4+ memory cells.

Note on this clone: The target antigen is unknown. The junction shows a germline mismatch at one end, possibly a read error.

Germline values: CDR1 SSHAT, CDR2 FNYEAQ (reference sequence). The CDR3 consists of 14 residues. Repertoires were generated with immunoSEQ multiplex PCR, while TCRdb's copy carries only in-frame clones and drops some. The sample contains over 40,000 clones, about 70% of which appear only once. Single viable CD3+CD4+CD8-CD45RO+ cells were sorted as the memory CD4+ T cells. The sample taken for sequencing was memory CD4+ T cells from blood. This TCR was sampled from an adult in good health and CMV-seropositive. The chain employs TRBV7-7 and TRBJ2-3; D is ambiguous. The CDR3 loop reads CASSLDPSTDTQYF. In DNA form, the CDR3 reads TGTGCTAGCAGCTTAGACCCTAGCACAGATACGCAGTATTTT.